This T cell receptor (beta chain) was captured in a study of cytomegalovirus exposure and HLA in healthy donors. Across the whole study: Around 180 million T cells yielded approximately 100 million unique TCR beta sequences, as an earlier analysis found.

CDR1 is MNHNS and CDR2 is SASEGT in the germline V gene. The V end lost 8 bases, the J end lost 0 bases, and 11 bases lay between the germline ends. The CDR3 spans 14 residues. Findings of the study overall: Per a prior analysis, the majority of TCR beta V segments were productive roughly 87% or roughly 30% of the time.

As regards this clone: Its antigen remains unidentified.

In the PCR, 60 Vbeta and 13 Jbeta primers were used. TCRdb keeps only in-frame clones here, not all; method: immunoSEQ multiplex PCR. The sample lists about 140,000 clones, roughly 79% occurring once. The chain is built from TRBV6-1 and TRBJ1-3; no clear D. The source of this sequence is a young woman in good health and CMV-seronegative. The sequenced material came from PBMCs. The CDR3 DNA sequence: TGTGCCAGCGCGGCACTGCGCTCTGGAAACACCATATATTTT. This encodes CASAALRSGNTIYF.